The 9 T cell receptor beta chains reported below all come from one sample, sequenced in a study of post-analysis software for immune sequencing data. Their antigens remain unidentified. Libraries were made from TCR beta cDNA, and they carried unique molecular identifiers. A single record per CDR3 protein comes from TCRdb applying MiXCR to the PCR reads. Here the sample spans approximately 630,000 distinct CDR3 sequences, around 60% being singletons. Study-wide findings and caveats: About five TRBV segments (TRBV5-6, TRBV5-1 and TRBV20-1 among them) occurred more frequently in patients than in controls.

The sequenced material came from blood. These receptors were obtained from a girl aged 2 to 9 with multiple sclerosis.

CDR3 sequence: CASNHGPGATEQFF. CDR3 nucleotide sequence: TGTGCCAGCAACCATGGGCCGGGGGCAACTGAGCAGTTCTTC. This chain links TRBV7-2 with TRBJ2-1; either TRBD1 or TRBD2 may fit D (6 bases each). Germline V CDR1 and CDR2: SGHTA, FQGNSA. This CDR3 comprises 14 residues. The ends were cut back, 7 bases at V and 9 bases at J, with 19 bases in the middle.

The chain joins TRBV25-1 to TRBJ2-7; D possibly corresponds to TRBD1 (5 bases). The J call could be wrong; TRBJ2-1 is a better fit for the DNA end. The germline V gene has CDR1 MGHDK and CDR2 SYGVNS. The CDR3 extends over 13 amino acids. The CDR3 protein is CASIGREDNEQFF. The CDR3 region has the DNA TGTGCCAGCATCGGCAGGGAAGACAATGAGCAGTTCTTC.

There are a few counts of this clonotype. This rearrangement joins TRBV6-1 to TRBJ2-3; D is ambiguous. CDR3 length equals 17 residues. Germline V gene sequence: CDR1 MNHNS, CDR2 SASEGT. Trimming stripped 1 base from V and 2 bases from J, with 16 bases between. This CDR3 reads CASSEVGGKRFTDTQYF. CDR3 nucleotides: TGTGCCAGCAGTGAAGTTGGCGGAAAAAGATTCACAGATACGCAGTATTTT.

This clonotype was detected a few times. The chain couples TRBV27 to TRBJ2-1; 10 bases map to TRBD2. V shed 3 bases, J shed 9 bases, and the junction held 8 bases outside the gene matches. The germline gives CDR1 MNHEY, CDR2 SMNVEV (reference sequence). CDR3 length: 15 residues. The CDR3 region has the DNA TGTGCCAGCAGTTTTGGTCTAGCGGGAGAACTTGAGCAGTTCTTC. Translation: CASSFGLAGELEQFF.

As regards this clonotype: Germline is not matched at one junction end, which may reflect a read error. This rearrangement joins TRBV7-7 to TRBJ2-1; 10 bases line up with TRBD2. The CDR3 covers 16 residues. Germline CDR1 SSHAT, CDR2 FNYEAQ (reference sequence). CDR3 bases: TGTGCTAGCAGCTTAACAGCGGGAGGGCCCTCGGATGAGCAGTTCTTC. It codes for CASSLTAGGPSDEQFF.

This clonotype was seen just once. The chain recombines TRBV7-9 with TRBJ2-1, with TRBD1 identical over 11 bases. CDR1 SEHNR and CDR2 FQNEAQ come from the germline V gene (reference sequence). V lost 5 bases and J lost 8; bases outside the gene matches: 8. This CDR3 has 15 residues. The CDR3 coding sequence is TGTGCCAGCAGCATCGGACAGGGGGCTTCTGATGAGCAGTTCTTC. Residues: CASSIGQGASDEQFF. Based on the CDR3 plus reference TRBV7-9 and TRBJ2-1, the full variable domain is DTGVSQNPRHKITKRGQNVTFRCDPISEHNRLYWYRQTLGQGPEFLTYFQNEAQLEKSRLLSDRFSAERPKGSFSTLEIQRTEQGDSAMYLCASSIGQGASDEQFFGPGTRLTVL.

The V call is TRBV29-1, the J call TRBJ2-1, with 9 nucleotides matching TRBD2. The CDR3 is made up of 15 amino acids. The J segment lost 4 bases and the V segment lost 2 bases, leaving 6 bases of the junction unmatched. Germline V gene sequence: CDR1 SQVTM, CDR2 ANQGSEA. The CDR3 DNA is TGCAGCGTTGAAAGGCTAGCGGGAAAATACAATGAGCAGTTCTTC. It encodes CSVERLAGKYNEQFF.

This clonotype has more than one count but fewer than ten. The chain couples TRBV29-1 to TRBJ2-3, with D uncertain. The V gene lost 5 bases and the J gene lost 6 bases, with 6 bases spanning the gap. The germline gives CDR1 SQVTM, CDR2 ANQGSEA. The CDR3 has 10 amino acids. The CDR3: CSVTPDTQYF. As DNA, the CDR3 is TGCAGCGTTACCCCGGATACGCAGTATTTT.

This chain connects TRBV4-3 to TRBJ2-3; D perhaps matches TRBD1 (6 bases). Germline V gene lookup returns CDR1 LGHNA and CDR2 YSLEER. The CDR3 runs 16 residues. V was cut by 2 bases and J by 0 bases, with 12 bases left in between. The CDR3 bases are TGCGCCAGCAGCCAAAGGGGGATGGTTAGCACAGATACGCAGTATTTT. This gives the protein CASSQRGMVSTDTQYF.